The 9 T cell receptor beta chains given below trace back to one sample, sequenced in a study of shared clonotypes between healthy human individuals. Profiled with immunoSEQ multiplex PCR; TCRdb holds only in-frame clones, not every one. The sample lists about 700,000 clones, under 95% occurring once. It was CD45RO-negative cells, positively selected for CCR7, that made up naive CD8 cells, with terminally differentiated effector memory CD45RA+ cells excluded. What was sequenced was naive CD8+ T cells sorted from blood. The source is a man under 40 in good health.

CDR3 nucleotide sequence: TGTGCCAGCAGTCCGGGACAGGGGTCTTGGGAGACCCAGTACTTC. This gives the protein CASSPGQGSWETQYF. The chain couples TRBV6-1 to TRBJ2-5; the match to TRBD1 covers 10 bases. V shed 5 bases, J shed 5 bases, and the junction held 8 bases outside the gene matches. There are 15 residues in the CDR3. Germline V lookup: CDR1 MNHNS, CDR2 SASEGT.

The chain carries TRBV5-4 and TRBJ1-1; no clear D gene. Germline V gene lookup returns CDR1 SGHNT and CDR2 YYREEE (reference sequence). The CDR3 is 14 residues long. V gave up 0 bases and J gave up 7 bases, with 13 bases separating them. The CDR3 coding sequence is TGTGCCAGCAGCTTGGCCTTGACACATCGTGAAGCTTTCTTT. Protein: CASSLALTHREAFF.

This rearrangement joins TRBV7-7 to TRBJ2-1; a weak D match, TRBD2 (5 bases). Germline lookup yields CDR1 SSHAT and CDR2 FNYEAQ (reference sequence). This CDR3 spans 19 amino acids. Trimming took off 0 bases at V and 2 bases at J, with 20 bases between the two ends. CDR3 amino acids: CASSLAEKREGTTYNEQFF. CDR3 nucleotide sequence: TGTGCCAGCAGCTTAGCTGAGAAACGGGAAGGTACCACCTACAATGAGCAGTTCTTC.

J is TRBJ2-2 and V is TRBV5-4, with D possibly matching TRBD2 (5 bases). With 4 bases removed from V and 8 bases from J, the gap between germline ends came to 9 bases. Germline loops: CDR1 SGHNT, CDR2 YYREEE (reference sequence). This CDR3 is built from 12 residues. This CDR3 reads CASSASGGELFF. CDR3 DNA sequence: TGTGCCAGCAGCGCCTCGGGAGGGGAGCTGTTTTTT.

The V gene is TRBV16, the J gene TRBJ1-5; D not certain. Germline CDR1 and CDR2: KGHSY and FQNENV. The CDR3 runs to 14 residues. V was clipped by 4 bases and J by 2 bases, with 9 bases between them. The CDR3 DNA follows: TGTGCCAGCAGCCTACTTGGAGGCAATCAGCCCCAGCATTTT. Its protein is CASSLLGGNQPQHF.

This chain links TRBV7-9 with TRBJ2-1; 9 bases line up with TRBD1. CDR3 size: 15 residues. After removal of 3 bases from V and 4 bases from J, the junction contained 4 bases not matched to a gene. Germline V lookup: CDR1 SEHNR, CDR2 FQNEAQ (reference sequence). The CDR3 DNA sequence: TGTGCCAGCAGCTTTACCGGGACAGGGTACAATGAGCAGTTCTTC. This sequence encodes CASSFTGTGYNEQFF.

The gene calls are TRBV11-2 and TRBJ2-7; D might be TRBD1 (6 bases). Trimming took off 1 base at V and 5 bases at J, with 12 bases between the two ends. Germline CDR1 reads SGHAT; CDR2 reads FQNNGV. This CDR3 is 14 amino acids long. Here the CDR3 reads CASSLVSAGDEQYF. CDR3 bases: TGTGCCAGCAGCTTAGTTTCGGCAGGGGACGAGCAGTACTTC.

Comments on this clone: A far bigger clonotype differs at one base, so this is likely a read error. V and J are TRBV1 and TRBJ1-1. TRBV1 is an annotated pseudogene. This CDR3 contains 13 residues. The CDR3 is CASSPQRNTEAFF. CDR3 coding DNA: TGCGCCAGCAGCCCCCAACGGAACACTGAAGCTTTCTTT.

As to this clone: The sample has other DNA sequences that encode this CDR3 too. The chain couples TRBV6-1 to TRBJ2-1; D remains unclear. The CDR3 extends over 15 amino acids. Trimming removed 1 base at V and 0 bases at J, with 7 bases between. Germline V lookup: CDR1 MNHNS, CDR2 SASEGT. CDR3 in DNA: TGTGCCAGCAGTGAAGGCCACTACTCCTACAATGAGCAGTTCTTC. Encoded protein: CASSEGHYSYNEQFF.